The 9 T cell receptor beta chains given below trace back to one sample, sequenced in a study of blood T cell repertoires in COVID-19. TCRdb's copy holds only in-frame clones and misses some; the assay was immunoSEQ multiplex PCR. The table has around 300,000 clones, roughly nine tenths seen once. Specimen: peripheral blood. These receptors came from a woman aged 40 to 50 who had recovered from COVID-19.

The J gene is TRBJ2-7, the V gene TRBV11-2; tentatively, D is TRBD2 (7 bases). In germline, CDR1 is SGHAT, CDR2 FQNNGV. The ends were cut back, 0 bases at V and 4 bases at J, with 10 bases in the middle. The CDR3 loop spans 14 amino acids. The CDR3 region is CASSLEGGLYEQYF. CDR3 DNA: TGTGCCAGCAGCTTAGAGGGGGGGCTTTACGAGCAGTACTTC.

This clone was seen only a few times. The gene calls are TRBV19 and TRBJ2-5, with D perhaps TRBD1 (6 bases). This CDR3 is 15 amino acids long. V was cut by 5 bases and J by 4 bases, with 17 bases left in between. Germline-derived CDR1 and CDR2 are LNHDA and SQIVND (reference sequence). The chain's CDR3 is CASSFQGNRGETQYF. DNA of the CDR3: TGTGCCAGTAGTTTCCAGGGGAACCGGGGAGAGACCCAGTACTTC.

The rearrangement links TRBV7-5 to TRBJ2-7; the table assigns TRBD2, which was not confirmed against the DNA. TRBV7-5 is assigned pseudogene status. The CDR3 loop spans 15 amino acids. DNA of the CDR3: TGTGTCAGAAGCTTAGCTAGCGGGGGACTCTACGAGCAGTACTTC. It translates to CVRSLASGGLYEQYF.

The chain employs TRBV5-1 and TRBJ2-7; 10 bases fit TRBD1. This CDR3 is 15 amino acids long. Trimming took 0 bases from V and 5 from J; bases not matched to a gene: 5. Germline CDR1 SGHRS, CDR2 YFSETQ. The CDR3, as DNA: TGCGCCAGCAGCTTGGGGGGGACAGGGGCGGACGAGCAGTACTTC. Translated, it gives CASSLGGTGADEQYF.

The V gene is TRBV27, the J gene TRBJ2-1; 10 positions match TRBD2. V dropped 5 bases and J dropped 6; count of bases not matched to a gene: 10. Looked up from germline, CDR1 is MNHEY and CDR2 is SMNVEV (reference sequence). This CDR3 is built from 16 residues. CDR3 region: CASSPQTSGSSNEQFF. As DNA, the CDR3 is TGTGCCAGCAGTCCGCAGACTAGCGGGTCGTCCAATGAGCAGTTCTTC.

This clone was seen ten or more times. The chain joins TRBV6-5 to TRBJ1-3; D is undetermined. CDR3 size: 15 residues. Germline assignment: CDR1 MNHEY and CDR2 SVGAGI. Trimming removed 0 bases at V and 4 bases at J, with 10 bases between. CDR3 bases: TGTGCCAGCAGTTACTCAGCGGTGATGGGAAACACCATATATTTT. Translating gives CASSYSAVMGNTIYF.

The chain is built from TRBV10-3 and TRBJ2-2; TRBD2 matches at 10 bases. The CDR3 is 16 residues long. Germline V gene sequence: CDR1 ENHRY, CDR2 SYGVKD. The V gene end was trimmed by 0 bases and the J gene end by 5 bases; junction bases not matched to a gene: 3. CDR3 sequence (DNA): TGTGCCATCAGTGAGTCCCTAGCGGGAGCGACCGGGGAGCTGTTTTTT. It yields the protein CAISESLAGATGELFF.

This sequence joins TRBV2 and TRBJ2-2, with a weak D call TRBD2 (6 bases). Per germline, CDR1 SNHLY and CDR2 FYNNEI. There are 15 residues in the CDR3. V was cut by 6 bases and J by 6 bases, with 17 bases left in between. The CDR3 bases are TGTGCCAGCAGGGCGGGACTCCCGAGGGCCGGGGAGCTGTTTTTT. Encoded protein: CASRAGLPRAGELFF.

The chain couples TRBV18 to TRBJ1-1; 7 positions match TRBD1. The CDR3 sequence is 14 residues long. With 4 bases clipped from V and 1 base from J, the junction kept 3 bases outside the gene matches. In germline, CDR1 is KGHSH, CDR2 LQKENI. CDR3 DNA: TGTGCCAGCTCACGAGGACAGGAGAACACTGAAGCTTTCTTT. It yields the protein CASSRGQENTEAFF.